The text below deals with one T cell receptor beta chain. The antigen remains unidentified. Germline-derived CDR1 and CDR2 are SQVTM and ANQGSEA. The CDR3 is 14 residues long. Survey-level immunoSEQ v3.0 assays were run. Sequenced by immunoSEQ multiplex PCR; TCRdb stores in-frame clones only, minus some. Altogether 30,000 to 40,000 clones are present, approximately 75% being singletons, with the ten largest covering approximately 3.7%. The record originates from a study of long-term antiretroviral therapy in people with HIV. Study in general: There is a gap of about a decade between the earliest samples and the later 2015 immediate-ART recommendation.

Whole-study findings and limits: Every time point showed a repertoire led by clones expanded before ART.

J is TRBJ2-1 and V is TRBV29-1; 12 bases line up with TRBD1. The TCR was taken from a man aged 50-60 years with HIV. Here the sequenced sample was unsorted PBMCs, taken 3 years after starting antiretroviral therapy. The CDR3 region is CSSYGGQGANEQFF. CDR3 bases: TGCAGTAGCTATGGGGGACAGGGGGCGAATGAGCAGTTCTTC.